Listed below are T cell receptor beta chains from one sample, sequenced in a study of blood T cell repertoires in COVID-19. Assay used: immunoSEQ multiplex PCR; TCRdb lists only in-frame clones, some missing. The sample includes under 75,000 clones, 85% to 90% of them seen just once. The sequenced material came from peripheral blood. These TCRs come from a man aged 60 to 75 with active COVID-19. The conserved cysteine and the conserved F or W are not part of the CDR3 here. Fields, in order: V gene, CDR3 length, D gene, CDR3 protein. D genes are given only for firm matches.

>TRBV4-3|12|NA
ASSPDSTSYGYT
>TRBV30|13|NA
AWSVFGAGGQGYT
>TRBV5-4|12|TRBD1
ASSLKGQGSGYT
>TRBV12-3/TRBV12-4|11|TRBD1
ASSLGTGDEQF
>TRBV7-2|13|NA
ASSLVTGFTGELF
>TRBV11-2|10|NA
ASRGGSDTQY
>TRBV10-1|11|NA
ASSDRVTGELF
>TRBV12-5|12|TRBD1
ASGSKDRLYGYT
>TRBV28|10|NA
ASSLADIGYT
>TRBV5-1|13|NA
ASSLVVSGANVLT